Below are 5 T cell receptor beta chains sequenced from a single sample in a study of blood T cell repertoires in COVID-19 (dated by TCRdb to 2018 to 2021). The library was generated by the immunoSEQ multiplex PCR assay. TCRdb provides this immuneACCESS table in a form limited to in-frame rearrangements. Some clones are lacking; in checked studies, under half of them reflect an unresolved V gene, and why the rest are absent is not known. The sample table holds about 120,000 clones, of which 90% were seen once. The top ten clonotypes cover approximately 1.7% of the sample. Sequenced input: peripheral blood. The source of these receptors is a human donor with active COVID-19. The donor label of this sample is uncertain.

The chain combines TRBV28 with TRBJ2-5; D might be TRBD2 (5 bases). The CDR3 is 13 residues long. The ends were cut back, 6 bases at V and 3 bases at J, with 11 bases in the middle. CDR1 is MDHEN, CDR2 SYDVKM, per germline. The CDR3 DNA sequence: TGTGCCAGCAGCCGTCCGGAGGAAGAGACCCAGTACTTC. Its protein is CASSRPEEETQYF.

V usage is TRBV20-1 and J usage is TRBJ2-7; TRBD1 matches at 7 bases. The germline CDR1 and CDR2 sequences are DFQATT and SNEGSKA (reference sequence). This CDR3 contains 11 residues. V trimming: 5 bases; J trimming: 9 bases; junction bases outside the gene matches: 7. The CDR3 DNA is TGCAGTGCTGGACAGGAAGCTTGGCAGTACTTC. Protein: CSAGQEAWQYF.

This chain connects TRBV2 to TRBJ2-4, with 12 bases lining up with TRBD1. The germline V gene has CDR1 SNHLY and CDR2 FYNNEI. CDR3 length: 13 amino acids. CDR3 loop: CARGTGGPNIQYF. The CDR3, as DNA: TGTGCGAGAGGGACAGGGGGCCCCAACATTCAGTACTTC.

The rearrangement joins TRBV7-2 to TRBJ2-1, with 7 positions matching TRBD2. The V gene's germline CDR1 is SGHTA and CDR2 FQGNSA. With V trimmed by 1 base and J by 0 bases, 3 bases remained unmatched. The length of the CDR3 is 16 residues. The CDR3 is CASSLGGLTSYNEQFF. Here the CDR3 DNA reads TGTGCCAGCAGCTTAGGGGGACTAACCTCCTACAATGAGCAGTTCTTC.

Only one count was recorded for this clone. The chain carries TRBV10-3 and TRBJ1-2; TRBD1 matches 7 bases. Germline V CDR1 and CDR2: ENHRY, SYGVKD. Trimming removed 4 bases from V and 8 bases from J; junction bases left unmatched: 7. CDR3 length: 13 residues. CDR3 DNA: TGTGCCATCAGTGGGGACAGAGGGAGCGGCTACACCTTC. Translation: CAISGDRGSGYTF.